Sequencing of this TCR beta chain was carried out in a study of blood T cell repertoires in COVID-19. The CDR3 extends over 15 amino acids. The germline CDR1 and CDR2 sequences are SEHNR and FQNEAQ (reference sequence). The V and J ends lost 5 bases and 6 bases, in that order; junction bases with no gene match: 10. TCRdb keeps only in-frame clones here, not all; method: immunoSEQ multiplex PCR. This sample has 150,000 to 200,000 clones, with about 70% found just once. This chain connects TRBV7-9 to TRBJ2-1, with 7 bases matching TRBD1. The sample was peripheral blood. The sequence came from a woman aged 50 to 60 with active or convalescent COVID-19. CDR3 sequence: CASSPSGQLGNEQFF. In DNA, the CDR3 is TGTGCCAGCAGCCCGTCGGGACAGTTAGGCAATGAGCAGTTCTTC. The variable domain in full, with the rest retrieved from reference TRBV7-9 and TRBJ2-1, is DTGVSQNPRHKITKRGQNVTFRCDPISEHNRLYWYRQTLGQGPEFLTYFQNEAQLEKSRLLSDRFSAERPKGSFSTLEIQRTEQGDSAMYLCASSPSGQLGNEQFFGPGTRLTVL.